The clone carrying this T cell receptor beta chain showed up many times. Its antigen is as yet unknown. RNA transcripts were the template for amplifying TCR beta CDR3 regions. HTBI primers were the set used in a first-round RT-PCR of the TCR CDR3. One entry per CDR3 protein, called by TCRdb with MiXCR from the multiplex PCR reads. The sample consists of more than 300,000 distinct CDR3 sequences, less than 20% of them appearing once. Trimming stripped 6 bases from V and 7 bases from J, with 25 bases between. Germline CDR1 is MNHEY and CDR2 is SVGEGT. The CDR3 sequence is 17 residues long. These data come from a study of T cells in Graves' hyperthyroidism and ophthalmopathy. Study-level information: The initial diagnosis was the point when peripheral blood was collected, ahead of any treatment. General study points: Most expanded thyroid clonotypes above 0.001 also appeared in blood.

Specimen: blood. This chain joins TRBV6-2 or TRBV6-3 and TRBJ2-1; D not certain. The origin of this receptor is a young man with Graves' ophthalmopathy. The CDR3 coding sequence is TGTGCCAGCAGCGTAGCAGGTGGTATTAGGGTCGAGAATGAGCAGTTCTTC. Translated, it gives CASSVAGGIRVENEQFF.